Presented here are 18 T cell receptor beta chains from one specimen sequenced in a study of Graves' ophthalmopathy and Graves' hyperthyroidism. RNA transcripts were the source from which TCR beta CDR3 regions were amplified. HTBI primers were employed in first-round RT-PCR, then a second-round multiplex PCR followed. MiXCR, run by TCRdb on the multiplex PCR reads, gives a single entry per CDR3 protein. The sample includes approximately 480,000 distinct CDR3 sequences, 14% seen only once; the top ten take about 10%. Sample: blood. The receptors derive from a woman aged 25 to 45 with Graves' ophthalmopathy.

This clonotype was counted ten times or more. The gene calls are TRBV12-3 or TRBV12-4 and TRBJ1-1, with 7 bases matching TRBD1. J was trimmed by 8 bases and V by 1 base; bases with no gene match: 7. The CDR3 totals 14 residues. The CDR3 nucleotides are TGTGCCAGCAGTTTAGGTAGTCGGGGACAGGAAGCTTTCTTT. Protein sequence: CASSLGSRGQEAFF.

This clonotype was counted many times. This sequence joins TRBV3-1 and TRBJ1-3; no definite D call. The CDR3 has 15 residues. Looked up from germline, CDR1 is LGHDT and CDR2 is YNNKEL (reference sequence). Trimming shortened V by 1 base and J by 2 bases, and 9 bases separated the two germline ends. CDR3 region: CASSQGTATGNTIYF. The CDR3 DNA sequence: TGTGCCAGCAGCCAAGGGACCGCTACTGGAAACACCATATATTTT.

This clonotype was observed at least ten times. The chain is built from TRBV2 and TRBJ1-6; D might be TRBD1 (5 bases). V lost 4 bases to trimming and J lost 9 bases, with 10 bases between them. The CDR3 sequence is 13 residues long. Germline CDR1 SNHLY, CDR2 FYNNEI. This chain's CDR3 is CASSGEGSSPLHF. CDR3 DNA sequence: TGTGCCAGCAGTGGGGAGGGGAGTTCACCCCTCCACTTT.

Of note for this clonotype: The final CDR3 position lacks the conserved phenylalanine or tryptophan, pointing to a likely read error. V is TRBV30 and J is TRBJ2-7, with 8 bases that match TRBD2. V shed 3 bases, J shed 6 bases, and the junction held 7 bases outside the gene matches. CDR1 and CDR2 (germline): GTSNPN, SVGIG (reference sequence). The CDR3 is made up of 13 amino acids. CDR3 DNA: TGTGCCTGGAGCCCCGGGGGGGCCCTCGAGCAGTACCTC. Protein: CAWSPGGALEQYL.

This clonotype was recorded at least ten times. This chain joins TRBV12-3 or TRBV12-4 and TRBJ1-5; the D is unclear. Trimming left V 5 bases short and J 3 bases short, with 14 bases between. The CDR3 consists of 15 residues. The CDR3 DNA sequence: TGTGCCAGCAGTGATTTCGGCCGGGCCAATCAGCCCCAGCATTTT. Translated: CASSDFGRANQPQHF.

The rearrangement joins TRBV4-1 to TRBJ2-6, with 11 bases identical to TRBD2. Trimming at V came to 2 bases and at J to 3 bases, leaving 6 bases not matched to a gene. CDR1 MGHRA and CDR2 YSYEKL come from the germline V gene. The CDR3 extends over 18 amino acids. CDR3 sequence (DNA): TGCGCCAGCAGCCAACCGACTAGCGGGGCAATTGGGGCCAACGTCCTGACTTTC. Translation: CASSQPTSGAIGANVLTF.

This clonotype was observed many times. Here the CDR3 reads CASSPFGGGVYEQYF. The CDR3 nucleotides read TGTGCCAGCAGCCCTTTTGGCGGGGGGGTCTACGAGCAGTACTTC. The rearrangement joins TRBV7-2 to TRBJ2-7; 9 nucleotides align to TRBD2. With 5 bases clipped from V and 3 bases from J, the junction kept 8 bases outside the gene matches. From germline, CDR1 is SGHTA and CDR2 FQGNSA. CDR3 length equals 15 residues.

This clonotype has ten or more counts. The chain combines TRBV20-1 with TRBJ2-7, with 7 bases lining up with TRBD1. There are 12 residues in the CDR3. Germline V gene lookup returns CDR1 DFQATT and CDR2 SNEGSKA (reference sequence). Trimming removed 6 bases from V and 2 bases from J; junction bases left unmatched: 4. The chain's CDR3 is CSAGQRTYEQYF. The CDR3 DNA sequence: TGCAGTGCGGGACAGCGAACCTACGAGCAGTACTTC.

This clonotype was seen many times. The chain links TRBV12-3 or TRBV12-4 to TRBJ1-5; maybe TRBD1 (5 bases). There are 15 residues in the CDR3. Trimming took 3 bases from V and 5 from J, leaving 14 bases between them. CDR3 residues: CASSFGTRWDQPQHF. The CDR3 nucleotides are TGTGCCAGCAGTTTTGGGACCCGATGGGATCAGCCCCAGCATTTT.

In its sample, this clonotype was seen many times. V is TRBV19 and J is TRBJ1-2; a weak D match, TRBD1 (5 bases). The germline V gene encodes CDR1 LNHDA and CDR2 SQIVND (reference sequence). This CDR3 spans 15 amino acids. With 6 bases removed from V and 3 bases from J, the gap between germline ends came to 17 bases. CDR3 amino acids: CASRGGEPNDYGYTF. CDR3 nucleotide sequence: TGTGCCAGTAGGGGAGGGGAGCCGAACGACTATGGCTACACCTTC.

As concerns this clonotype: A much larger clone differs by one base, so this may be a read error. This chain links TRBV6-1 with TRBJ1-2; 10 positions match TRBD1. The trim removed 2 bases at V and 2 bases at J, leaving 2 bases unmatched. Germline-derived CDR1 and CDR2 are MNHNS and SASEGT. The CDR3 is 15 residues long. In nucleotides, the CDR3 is TGTGCCAGCAGTGAAAGGGGACAGGGGAACTATGGCTACACCTTC. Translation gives CASSERGQGNYGYTF.

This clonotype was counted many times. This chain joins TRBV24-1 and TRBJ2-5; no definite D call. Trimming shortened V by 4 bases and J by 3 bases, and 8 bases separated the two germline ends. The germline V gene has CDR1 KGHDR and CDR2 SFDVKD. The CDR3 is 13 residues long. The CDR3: CATSDPVEETQYF. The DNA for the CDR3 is TGTGCCACCAGTGACCCGGTGGAAGAGACCCAGTACTTC.

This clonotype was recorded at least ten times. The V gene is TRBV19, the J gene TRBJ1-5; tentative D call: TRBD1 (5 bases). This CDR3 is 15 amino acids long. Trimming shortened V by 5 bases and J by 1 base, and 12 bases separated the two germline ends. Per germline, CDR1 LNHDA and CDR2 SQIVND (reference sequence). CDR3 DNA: TGTGCCAGTAGTCAACCACGGGGGAGCAATCAGCCCCAGCATTTT. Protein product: CASSQPRGSNQPQHF. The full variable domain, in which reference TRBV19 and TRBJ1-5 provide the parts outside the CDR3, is DGGITQSPKYLFRKEGQNVTLSCEQNLNHDAMYWYRQDPGQGLRLIYYSQIVNDFQKGDIAEGYSVSREKKESFPLTVTSAQKNPTAFYLCASSQPRGSNQPQHFGDGTRLSIL.

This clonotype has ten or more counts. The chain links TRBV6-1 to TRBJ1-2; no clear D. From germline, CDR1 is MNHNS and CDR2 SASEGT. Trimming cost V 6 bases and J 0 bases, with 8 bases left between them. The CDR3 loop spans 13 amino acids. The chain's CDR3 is CASSFTPNYGYTF. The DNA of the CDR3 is TGTGCCAGCAGCTTTACACCTAACTATGGCTACACCTTC.

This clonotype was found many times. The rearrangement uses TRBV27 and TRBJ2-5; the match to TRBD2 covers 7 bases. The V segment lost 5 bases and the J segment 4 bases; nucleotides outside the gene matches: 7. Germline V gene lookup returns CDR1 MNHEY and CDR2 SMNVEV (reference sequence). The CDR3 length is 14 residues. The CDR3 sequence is CASSDRLARETQYF. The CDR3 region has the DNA TGTGCCAGCAGTGACCGACTAGCTCGAGAGACCCAGTACTTC.

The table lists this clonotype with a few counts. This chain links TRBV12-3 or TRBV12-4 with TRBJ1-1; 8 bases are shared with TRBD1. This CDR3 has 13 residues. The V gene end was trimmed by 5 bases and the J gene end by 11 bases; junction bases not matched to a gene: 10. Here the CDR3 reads CASSVGQGSLAFF. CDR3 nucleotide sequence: TGTGCCAGCAGTGTCGGACAGGGTTCTTTGGCTTTCTTT.

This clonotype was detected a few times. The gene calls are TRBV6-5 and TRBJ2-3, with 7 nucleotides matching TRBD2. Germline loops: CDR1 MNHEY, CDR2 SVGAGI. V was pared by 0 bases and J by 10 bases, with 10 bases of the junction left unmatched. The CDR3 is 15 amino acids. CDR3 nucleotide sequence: TGTGCCAGCAGTTACTCGATAGCCCGGAGCGGGGCGCAGTATTTT. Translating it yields CASSYSIARSGAQYF.

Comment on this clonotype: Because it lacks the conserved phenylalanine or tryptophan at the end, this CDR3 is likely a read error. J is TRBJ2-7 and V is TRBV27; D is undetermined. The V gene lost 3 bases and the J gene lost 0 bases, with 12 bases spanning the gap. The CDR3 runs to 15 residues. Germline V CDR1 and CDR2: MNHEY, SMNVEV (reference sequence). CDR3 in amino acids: CASSFLGGTSYEQYY. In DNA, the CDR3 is TGTGCCAGCAGTTTTCTTGGCGGAACCTCCTACGAGCAGTACTAC.